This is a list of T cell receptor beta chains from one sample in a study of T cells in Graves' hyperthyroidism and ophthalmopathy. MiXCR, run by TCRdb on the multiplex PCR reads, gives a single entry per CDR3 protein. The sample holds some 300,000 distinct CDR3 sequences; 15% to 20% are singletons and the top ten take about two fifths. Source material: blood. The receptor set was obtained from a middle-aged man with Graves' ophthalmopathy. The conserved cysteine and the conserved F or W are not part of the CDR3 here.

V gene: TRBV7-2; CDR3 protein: ASSSLGGAYNEQF
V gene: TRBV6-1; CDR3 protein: ASSTAYSNQPQH
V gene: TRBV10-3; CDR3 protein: AISEGMGPIEAF
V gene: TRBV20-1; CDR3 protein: SARSHGTGGQTQY
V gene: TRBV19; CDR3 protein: ASSLTSRQGFEQY
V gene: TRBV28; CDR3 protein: ASSPHSTDTQY
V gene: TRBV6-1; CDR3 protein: ATSVGLAGWEAKNIQY
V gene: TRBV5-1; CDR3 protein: ASSPGGSGQETQY
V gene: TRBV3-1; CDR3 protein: ASSQNQGNEQF
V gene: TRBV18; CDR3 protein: ASSFTAILPTSGNTIY
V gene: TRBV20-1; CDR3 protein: SARVTGSNQPQH
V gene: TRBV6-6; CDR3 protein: ASSYMTDTEAF
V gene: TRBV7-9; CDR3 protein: ASSATGTDTEAF
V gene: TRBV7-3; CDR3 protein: ASSFGTSVSSYNEQF
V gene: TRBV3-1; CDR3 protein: ASSQDRRGRAYEQY
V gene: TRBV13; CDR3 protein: ASSRFSGESYEQY
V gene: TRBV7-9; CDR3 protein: ASSFLDSTQY
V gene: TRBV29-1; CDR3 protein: SVGWYQETQY
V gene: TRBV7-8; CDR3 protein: ASSPTGAGAYGQY
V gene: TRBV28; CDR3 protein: ASSYPWANIQY
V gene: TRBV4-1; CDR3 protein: ASSQVIASTVTDTQY
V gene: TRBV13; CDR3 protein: ASSPPGQGAGNTEAF
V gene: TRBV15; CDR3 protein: ATSSGGPYEQY